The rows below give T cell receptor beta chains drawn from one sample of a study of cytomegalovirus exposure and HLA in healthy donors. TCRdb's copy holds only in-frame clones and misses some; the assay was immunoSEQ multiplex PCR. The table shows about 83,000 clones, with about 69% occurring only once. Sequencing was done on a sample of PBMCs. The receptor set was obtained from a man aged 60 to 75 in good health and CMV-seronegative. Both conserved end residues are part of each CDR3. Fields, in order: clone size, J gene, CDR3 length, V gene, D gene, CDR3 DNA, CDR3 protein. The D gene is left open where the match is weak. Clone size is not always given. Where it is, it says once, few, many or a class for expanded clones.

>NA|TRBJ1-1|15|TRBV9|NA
TGTGCCAGCAGCGCGTACGGACAGAGGGGCACTGAAGCTTTCTTT
CASSAYGQRGTEAFF
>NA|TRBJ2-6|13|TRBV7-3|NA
TGTGCCAGCAGACGAACTGAAGCCAACGTCCTGACTTTC
CASRRTEANVLTF
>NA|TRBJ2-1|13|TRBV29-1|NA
TGCAGCGTTGAAGGCCGGGTATACAATGAGCAGTTCTTC
CSVEGRVYNEQFF
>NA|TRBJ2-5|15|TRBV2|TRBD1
TGTGCCAGCAGTGAAGCAAGGACAGGGCAAGAGACCCAGTACTTC
CASSEARTGQETQYF
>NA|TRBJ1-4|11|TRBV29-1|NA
TGCAGCGTCTATACTAATGAAAAACTGTTTTTT
CSVYTNEKLFF
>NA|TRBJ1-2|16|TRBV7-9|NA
TGTGCCAGCAGCTTAGCGAGGCCAGAAAGGCGGGATGGCTACACCTTC
CASSLARPERRDGYTF
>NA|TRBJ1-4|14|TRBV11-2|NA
TGTGCCAGCAGGATGACAGGCCGCAATGAAAAACTGTTTTTT
CASRMTGRNEKLFF
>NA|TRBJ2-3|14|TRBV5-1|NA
TGCGCCAGCAGCTTGGAAGTGGCCACAGATACGCAGTATTTT
CASSLEVATDTQYF
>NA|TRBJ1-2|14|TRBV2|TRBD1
TGTGCCAGCAGGGAAACAGGGGGCGCGGAAGGCTACACCTTC
CASRETGGAEGYTF
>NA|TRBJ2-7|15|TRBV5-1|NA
TGCGCCAGCAGCCCGGAGGCGGGGACCCCTAGCGAGCAGTACTTC
CASSPEAGTPSEQYF
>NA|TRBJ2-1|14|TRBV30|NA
TGTGCCTCTAGTGGGGGAGGTGGCCACAATGAGCAGTTCTTC
CASSGGGGHNEQFF
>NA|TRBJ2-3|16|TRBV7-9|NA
TGTGCCAGCAGCCTCAATAGCAACTATAACACAGATACGCAGTATTTT
CASSLNSNYNTDTQYF
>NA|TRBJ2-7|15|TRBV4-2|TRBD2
TGTGCCAGCAGCCAAGGGGGGGGTATATCCTACGAGCAGTACTTC
CASSQGGGISYEQYF
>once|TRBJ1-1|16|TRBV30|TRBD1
TGTGCCTGGAGTCCCCGCGTAGGGGGCTTGAACACTGAAGCTTTCTTT
CAWSPRVGGLNTEAFF
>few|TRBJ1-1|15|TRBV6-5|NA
TGTGCCAGCAGTTACTCAGGGGATCTGAACACTGAAGCTTTCTTT
CASSYSGDLNTEAFF
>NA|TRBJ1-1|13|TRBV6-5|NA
TGTGCCAGCACCCCCGGTCCCTACACTGAAGCTTTCTTT
CASTPGPYTEAFF
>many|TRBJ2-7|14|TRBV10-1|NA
TGCGCCAGCAGTCCGCCGGACAGCTCCTACGAGCAGTACTTC
CASSPPDSSYEQYF
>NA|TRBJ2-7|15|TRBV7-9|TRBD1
TGTGCCAGCAGCCCCCCTGGACAGGCTACCTACGAGCAGTACTTC
CASSPPGQATYEQYF
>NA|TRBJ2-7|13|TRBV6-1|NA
TGTGCCAGCAGTGTCTCGGGGTTTTACGAGCAGTACTTC
CASSVSGFYEQYF
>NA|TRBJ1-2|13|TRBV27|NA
TGTGCCAGCAGTTTATACGGGGGTGGCGGCTACACCTTC
CASSLYGGGGYTF
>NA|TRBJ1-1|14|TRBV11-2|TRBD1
TGTGCCAGCAGCAGTACAGGGGGCATGGCTGAAGCTTTCTTT
CASSSTGGMAEAFF
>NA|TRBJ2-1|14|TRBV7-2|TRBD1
TGTGCCAGCAGCTTAGGGGGACAGTACAATGAGCAGTTCTTC
CASSLGGQYNEQFF
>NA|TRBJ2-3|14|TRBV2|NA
TGTGCCAGCAGGGATGGACAGTTCACAGATACGCAGTATTTT
CASRDGQFTDTQYF